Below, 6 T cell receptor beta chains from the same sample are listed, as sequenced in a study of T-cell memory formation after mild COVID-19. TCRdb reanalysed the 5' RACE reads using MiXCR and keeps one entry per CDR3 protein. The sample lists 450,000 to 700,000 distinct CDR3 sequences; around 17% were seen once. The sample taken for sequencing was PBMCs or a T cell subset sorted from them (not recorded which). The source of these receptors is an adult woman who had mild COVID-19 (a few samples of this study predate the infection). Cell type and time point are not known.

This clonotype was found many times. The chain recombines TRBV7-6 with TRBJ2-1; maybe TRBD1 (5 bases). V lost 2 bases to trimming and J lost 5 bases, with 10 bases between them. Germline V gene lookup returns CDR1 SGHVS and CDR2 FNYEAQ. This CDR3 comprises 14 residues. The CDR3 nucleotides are TGTGCCAGCAGCTTAAGCTCAGGGCACAATGAGCAGTTCTTC. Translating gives CASSLSSGHNEQFF.

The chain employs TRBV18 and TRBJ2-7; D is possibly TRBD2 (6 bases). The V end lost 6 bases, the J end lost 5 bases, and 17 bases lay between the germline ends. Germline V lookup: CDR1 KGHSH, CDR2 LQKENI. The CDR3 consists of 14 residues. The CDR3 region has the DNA TGTGCCAGCTCCCCCAAAAAGGGAGGTAACGAGCAGTACTTC. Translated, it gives CASSPKKGGNEQYF.

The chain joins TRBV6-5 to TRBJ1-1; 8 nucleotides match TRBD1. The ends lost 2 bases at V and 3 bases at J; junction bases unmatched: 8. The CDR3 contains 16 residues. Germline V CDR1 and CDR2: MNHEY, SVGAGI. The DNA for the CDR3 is TGTGCCAGCAGTTACGGCGACAGGGGAATTTACACTGAAGCTTTCTTT. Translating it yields CASSYGDRGIYTEAFF.

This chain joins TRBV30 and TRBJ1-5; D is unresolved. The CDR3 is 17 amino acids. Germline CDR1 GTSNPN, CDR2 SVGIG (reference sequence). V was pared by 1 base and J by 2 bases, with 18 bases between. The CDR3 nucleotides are TGTGCCTGGAGTGGAGCAGGATTCGTTTTGGGCAATCAGCCCCAGCATTTT. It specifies CAWSGAGFVLGNQPQHF. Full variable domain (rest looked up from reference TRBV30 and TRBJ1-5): SQTIHQWPATLVQPVGSPLSLECTVEGTSNPNLYWYRQAAGRGLQLLFYSVGIGQISSEVPQNLSASRPQDRQFILSSKKLLLSDSGFYLCAWSGAGFVLGNQPQHFGDGTRLSIL.

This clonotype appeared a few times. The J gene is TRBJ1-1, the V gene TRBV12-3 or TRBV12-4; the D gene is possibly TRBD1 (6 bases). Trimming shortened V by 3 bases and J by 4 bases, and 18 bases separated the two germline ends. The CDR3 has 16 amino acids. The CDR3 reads CASSFPNRRGTTEAFF. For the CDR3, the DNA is TGTGCCAGCAGTTTCCCAAATAGGAGGGGGACCACTGAAGCTTTCTTT.

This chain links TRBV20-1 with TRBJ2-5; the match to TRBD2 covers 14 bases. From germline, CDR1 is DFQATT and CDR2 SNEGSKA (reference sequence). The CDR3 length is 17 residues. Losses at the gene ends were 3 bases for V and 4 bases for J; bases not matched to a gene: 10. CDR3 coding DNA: TGCAGTGCTAGGAGGGAATACGGACTAGCGGGAGGAGAGACCCAGTACTTC. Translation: CSARREYGLAGGETQYF.